This T cell receptor (beta chain) was sequenced in a study of cytomegalovirus exposure and HLA in healthy donors. Findings of the study overall: Rarity marked most TCR sequences, yet some public TCRs occurred in many donors.

The V gene's germline CDR1 is SGHRS and CDR2 YFSETQ. Between the trimmed V and J ends, which lost 5 bases and 0 bases, there was a span of 12 bases. The CDR3 is 15 residues long. Concerning this clone itself: The antigen remains unidentified.

Assay: immunoSEQ multiplex PCR; the TCRdb copy retains only in-frame clones and omits some. Of under 350,000 clones detected, about 86% appear once; the ten largest clones hold roughly 0.99%. Material: PBMCs. The gene calls are TRBV5-1 and TRBJ2-1; perhaps TRBD1 as D (5 bases). The sequence derives from a woman younger than 35 in good health and CMV-seronegative. In DNA, the CDR3 is TGCGCCAGCAGGTCTCAGGGCAGCTCCTACAATGAGCAGTTCTTC. This gives the protein CASRSQGSSYNEQFF.